The 10 T cell receptor beta chains below were found in one sample sequenced in a study of blood T cell repertoires in COVID-19. Clones were sequenced by immunoSEQ multiplex PCR, and TCRdb holds only the in-frame ones, with some missing. The sample lists around 700,000 clones, about 87% seen once, with roughly 0.25% in the top ten. The specimen was peripheral blood. The receptors here all came from a woman aged 18 to 35 with acute or convalescent COVID-19.

About this clone: One end of the junction varies from germline; a read error may be responsible. CDR3 sequence reads: CASSLMESGGSRLF. The CDR3 DNA sequence: TGCGCCAGCAGCTTGATGGAGAGCGGGGGTAGTAGGTTGTTC. The rearrangement uses TRBV5-1 and TRBJ2-7; 8 bases are shared with TRBD2. The CDR3 spans 14 residues. CDR1 and CDR2 from the germline V gene are SGHRS and YFSETQ.

This sequence joins TRBV7-2 and TRBJ1-1; the match to TRBD1 covers 9 bases. V lost 5 bases and J lost 4; bases outside the gene matches: 8. CDR3 size: 15 residues. Germline loops: CDR1 SGHTA, CDR2 FQGNSA. Here the CDR3 DNA reads TGTGCCAGCAGCCCTTACAGGGGGCAGGGCACTGAAGCTTTCTTT. Amino acids: CASSPYRGQGTEAFF. Drawing the rest from reference TRBV7-2 and TRBJ1-1, the complete variable domain is GAGVSQSPSNKVTEKGKDVELRCDPISGHTALYWYRQSLGQGLEFLIYFQGNSAPDKSGLPSDRFSAERTGGSVSTLTIQRTQQEDSAVYLCASSPYRGQGTEAFFGQGTRLTVV.

This chain joins TRBV7-7 and TRBJ2-5, with TRBD1 matching 9 bases. V trimming: 4 bases; J trimming: 5 bases; junction bases outside the gene matches: 14. There are 17 residues in the CDR3. Germline CDR1 and CDR2: SSHAT and FNYEAQ (reference sequence). CDR3 sequence (DNA): TGTGCCAGCAGCTCCAACACCGGGACAGGGCCAGGGGAGACCCAGTACTTC. Its translation is CASSSNTGTGPGETQYF.

V is TRBV5-1 and J is TRBJ2-3; 10 nucleotides agree with TRBD2. The CDR3 is 17 amino acids. V shed 0 bases, J shed 5 bases, and the junction held 9 bases outside the gene matches. The germline gives CDR1 SGHRS, CDR2 YFSETQ. The DNA for the CDR3 is TGCGCCAGCAGCTTGGGCGCTAGCGGGGGCCTAATAGATACGCAGTATTTT. The encoded protein is CASSLGASGGLIDTQYF.

A few counts support this clone. The V call is TRBV25-1, the J call TRBJ1-1; 8 bases line up with TRBD1. The CDR3 length is 15 residues. V lost 2 bases and J lost 7; bases outside the gene matches: 9. In germline, CDR1 is MGHDK, CDR2 SYGVNS. The CDR3, as DNA: TGTGCCAGCAGTGAAAAGGACAGGGATCTTGGTGAAGCTTTCTTT. Translation gives CASSEKDRDLGEAFF.

There are a few counts of this clone. This chain uses TRBV7-9 with TRBJ2-1; D is perhaps TRBD2 (5 bases). This CDR3 contains 14 residues. The ends were cut back, 3 bases at V and 1 base at J, with 7 bases in the middle. Per the germline V gene, CDR1 is SEHNR and CDR2 is FQNEAQ (reference sequence). The CDR3 nucleotides are TGTGCCAGCAGCTTTAGCGTATCCTACAATGAGCAGTTCTTC. Translating it yields CASSFSVSYNEQFF.

The rearrangement uses TRBV9 and TRBJ1-1, with a weak D call TRBD1 (5 bases). The V and J ends lost 1 base and 2 bases respectively, with 18 bases between them. CDR1 and CDR2 from the germline V gene are SGDLS and YYNGEE. The CDR3 spans 17 residues. CDR3 nucleotide sequence: TGTGCCAGCAGCGTAAGGCAGGGAGGCCCTCACAACACTGAAGCTTTCTTT. Translation: CASSVRQGGPHNTEAFF.

The rearrangement joins TRBV28 to TRBJ1-4, with no clear D. Between the trimmed V and J ends, which lost 5 bases and 0 bases, there was a span of 13 bases. Per germline, CDR1 MDHEN and CDR2 SYDVKM. The CDR3 extends over 16 amino acids. This CDR3 is CASSPANPATNEKLFF. In DNA, the CDR3 is TGTGCCAGCAGTCCAGCGAATCCTGCAACTAATGAAAAACTGTTTTTT.

V usage is TRBV10-3 and J usage is TRBJ1-4; no clear D gene. Deletions cut 10 bases from V and 4 bases from J, with 13 bases between. Germline lookup yields CDR1 ENHRY and CDR2 SYGVKD. The CDR3 sequence is 13 residues long. The CDR3 region is CATATSFNEKLFF. The DNA for the CDR3 is TGTGCCACTGCGACTTCCTTTAATGAAAAACTGTTTTTT.

This clone was detected only once. The chain links TRBV25-1 to TRBJ2-7; TRBD1 matches 8 bases. This CDR3 spans 14 amino acids. Germline CDR1 is MGHDK and CDR2 is SYGVNS. V was clipped by 4 bases and J by 2 bases; unmatched bases: 4. The CDR3 DNA follows: TGTGCCAGCAGTGCGGGACAGGACCCCTACGAGCAGTACTTC. Translated, it gives CASSAGQDPYEQYF.